This T cell receptor beta chain was obtained from a study of CD8 T cells in ankylosing spondylitis. General observations from the study: Ankylosing spondylitis blood appeared to be characterized by a TCR beta motif of under ten highly homologous variants. Clones that were linked to disease were CD8+ and were relatively rare in peripheral blood. Earlier authors reported some of these motif variants in reactive arthritis synovial fluid and blood. From matched ankylosing spondylitis synovial fluid, disease-linked clones were reportedly recovered at significantly enriched levels.

The CDR3 has 13 amino acids. V gave up 4 bases and J gave up 7 bases, with 14 bases separating them. Looked up from germline, CDR1 is SGHRS and CDR2 is YFSETQ. This clonotype was observed a few times. Its cognate antigen is unknown. Quantitative barcoded 5'-RACE was used to prepare TCR beta libraries. Each CDR3 protein is one row after TCRdb ran MiXCR on the 5' RACE reads. The sample yields about 800,000 distinct CDR3 sequences, 12% seen once. The chain recombines TRBV5-1 with TRBJ1-1; D is possibly TRBD1 (5 bases). The sequence was obtained from a male donor with ankylosing spondylitis. Specimen: blood, either unsorted or a sorted T cell fraction (not recorded which). For the CDR3, the DNA is TGCGCCAGCAGCCCGGACGGGGGGGGTGAAGCTTTCTTT. This codes for CASSPDGGGEAFF.